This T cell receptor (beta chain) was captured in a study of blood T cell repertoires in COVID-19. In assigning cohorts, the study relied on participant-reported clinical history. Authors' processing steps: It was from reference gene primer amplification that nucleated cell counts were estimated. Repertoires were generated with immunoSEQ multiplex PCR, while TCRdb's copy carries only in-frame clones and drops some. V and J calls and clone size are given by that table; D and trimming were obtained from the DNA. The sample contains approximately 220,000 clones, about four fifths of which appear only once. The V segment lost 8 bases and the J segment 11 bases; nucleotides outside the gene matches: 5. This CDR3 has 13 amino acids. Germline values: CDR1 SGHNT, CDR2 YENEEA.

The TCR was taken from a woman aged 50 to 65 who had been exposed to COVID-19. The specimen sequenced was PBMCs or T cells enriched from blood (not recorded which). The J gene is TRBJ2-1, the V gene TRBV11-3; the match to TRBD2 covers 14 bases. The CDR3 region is CASSTSGGAKQFF. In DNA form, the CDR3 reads TGTGCCAGCTCGACTAGCGGGGGGGCTAAGCAGTTCTTC.